This T cell receptor (beta chain) was recovered during a study of cytomegalovirus exposure and HLA in healthy donors. Study as a whole: An earlier analysis identified 120 million or so unique TCR beta sequences in about 170 million T cells.

Per the germline V gene, CDR1 is MGHRA and CDR2 is YSYEKL. After removal of 4 bases from V and 3 bases from J, the junction contained 5 bases not matched to a gene. The CDR3 consists of 15 residues. Note on this clone: Antigen: not known.

Notes on the study in general: Further analysis, carried out later, found HLA-associated TCR beta chains more clonally expanded than equally common other chains. Overall, approximately 180 TCR beta chains were annotated as cytomegalovirus-associated.

The PCR used 60 Vbeta and 13 Jbeta primers. Only in-frame clones appear in the TCRdb table, and some are missing; sequencing was by immunoSEQ multiplex PCR. The repertoire holds some 190,000 clones, 75% to 90% seen once, with 0.25% to 0.4% in the top ten. Sequencing was carried out using PBMCs. V is TRBV4-1 and J is TRBJ2-2; 7 bases are shared with TRBD1. The TCR was taken from a woman aged 30 to 39 in good health and CMV-seronegative. CDR3 nucleotide sequence: TGCGCCAGCAGCCGGGCAGGGGGATACACCGGGGAGCTGTTTTTT. Protein product: CASSRAGGYTGELFF.